This T cell receptor (beta chain) was captured by sequencing in a study of cytomegalovirus exposure and HLA in healthy donors. Germline CDR1 MDHEN, CDR2 SYDVKM. This CDR3 has 16 amino acids. Trimming took 5 bases from V and 6 from J; bases not matched to a gene: 12. Findings and limits, study-wide: In vitro, three CMV-associated chains proved specific for CMV antigens. First-cohort TCR clusters tended to co-occur in the approximately 110 validation repertoires, a later analysis found.

The donors were part of the validation cohort of fewer than 150 subjects. That cohort was separate from the first cohort, which comprised fewer than 800 subjects. Profiling relied on immunoSEQ multiplex PCR, and the TCRdb table lists in-frame clones only, not all of them. This table holds more than 90,000 clones, about 91% found once. As for this clone: Its antigen is not identified.

The sequence came from a man between 18 and 35 years old in good health and CMV-seronegative. The source material was PBMCs. V is TRBV28 and J is TRBJ1-5, with 8 bases identical to TRBD1. As DNA, the CDR3 is TGTGCCAGCAGTCGACCTGGACAGGGAAGGTTTCAGCCCCAGCATTTT. This translates into CASSRPGQGRFQPQHF.